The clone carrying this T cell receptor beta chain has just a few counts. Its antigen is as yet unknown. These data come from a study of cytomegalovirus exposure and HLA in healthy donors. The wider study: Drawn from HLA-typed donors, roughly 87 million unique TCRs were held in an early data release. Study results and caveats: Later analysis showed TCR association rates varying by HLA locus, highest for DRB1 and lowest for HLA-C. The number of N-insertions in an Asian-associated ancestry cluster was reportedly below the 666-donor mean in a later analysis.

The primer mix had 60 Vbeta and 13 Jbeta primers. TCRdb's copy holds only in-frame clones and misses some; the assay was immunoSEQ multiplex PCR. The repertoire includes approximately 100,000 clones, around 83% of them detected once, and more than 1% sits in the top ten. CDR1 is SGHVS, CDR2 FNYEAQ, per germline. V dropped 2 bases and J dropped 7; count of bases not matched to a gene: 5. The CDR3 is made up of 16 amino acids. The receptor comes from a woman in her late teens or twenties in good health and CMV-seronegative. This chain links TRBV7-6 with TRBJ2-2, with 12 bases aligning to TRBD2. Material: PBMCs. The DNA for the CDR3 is TGTGCCAGCAGCTTACTAGCGGGGGGGCGAGGCGGGGAGCTGTTTTTT. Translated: CASSLLAGGRGGELFF.